These 26 T cell receptor beta chains were sequenced from one sample in a study of T cells in Graves' hyperthyroidism and ophthalmopathy. Researchers took RNA transcripts and amplified the TCR beta CDR3 regions from them. Carried out on the TCR CDR3, a first-round RT-PCR used the HTBI primer set. Via MiXCR, TCRdb re-called the multiplex PCR reads, giving one row per CDR3 protein. Of about 560,000 distinct CDR3 sequences detected, roughly 15% appear once; the ten largest clones hold 14%. The sequencing sample was made of blood. The receptor set was obtained from a woman between 40 and 55 years old with Graves' hyperthyroidism.

This clonotype was picked up many times. The J gene is TRBJ2-7, the V gene TRBV3-1; 7 bases are shared with TRBD2. The CDR3 has 13 amino acids. Germline V gene sequence: CDR1 LGHDT, CDR2 YNNKEL (reference sequence). V lost 2 bases, J lost 5 bases, and 3 bases stayed unmatched. CDR3 sequence reads: CASSQSGGDEQYF. CDR3 nucleotides: TGTGCCAGCAGCCAATCGGGAGGCGACGAGCAGTACTTC.

This clonotype has more than one count but fewer than ten. The J gene is TRBJ2-7, the V gene TRBV28; 8 bases are a match to TRBD1. This CDR3 has 11 residues. Germline values: CDR1 MDHEN, CDR2 SYDVKM. The CDR3 spells CATGENYEQYF. DNA of the CDR3: TGTGCGACAGGGGAGAACTACGAGCAGTACTTC.

This clonotype has at least ten counts. This sequence joins TRBV7-9 and TRBJ2-7, with TRBD2 matching over 12 bases. CDR3 length: 14 amino acids. Germline CDR1 reads SEHNR; CDR2 reads FQNEAQ (reference sequence). The junction had 4 bases not matched to a gene; V was cut back by 3 bases and J by 7 bases. CDR3 nucleotide sequence: TGTGCCAGCAGCTTCCTCACTAGCGGGAGGGAGCAGTACTTC. This translates into CASSFLTSGREQYF.

This clonotype was recorded many times. The chain carries TRBV28 and TRBJ1-2; 8 bases match TRBD1. The V segment lost 2 bases and the J segment 5 bases; nucleotides outside the gene matches: 7. This CDR3 has 15 amino acids. The germline CDR1 and CDR2 sequences are MDHEN and SYDVKM. DNA of the CDR3: TGTGCCAGCAGTTTACAGGGGGCCGCCTGGTATGGCTACACCTTC. Its translation: CASSLQGAAWYGYTF.

DNA of the CDR3: TGCAGTGCTAGCACACTACGATACAATGAGCAGTTCTTC. Translation gives CSASTLRYNEQFF. This chain links TRBV20-1 with TRBJ2-1; D not resolved. Looked up from germline, CDR1 is DFQATT and CDR2 is SNEGSKA (reference sequence). V was pared by 3 bases and J by 4 bases, with 10 bases between. The CDR3 spans 13 residues.

The chain has TRBV20-1 and TRBJ2-7, with 11 bases lining up with TRBD1. Germline V CDR1 and CDR2: DFQATT, SNEGSKA (reference sequence). The CDR3 loop spans 13 amino acids. The V and J ends lost 7 bases and 6 bases, in that order; junction bases with no gene match: 8. The CDR3 coding sequence is TGCAGTGTCTCCGGGACAGGGGGAAGCGAGCAGTACTTC. It yields the protein CSVSGTGGSEQYF.

This clonotype appeared a single time. The V and J genes are TRBV11-3 and TRBJ1-6; TRBD1 matches at 11 bases. There are 19 residues in the CDR3. The V and J ends lost 5 bases and 1 base, in that order; junction bases with no gene match: 10. Per germline, CDR1 SGHNT and CDR2 YENEEA. The CDR3 reads CASSVGTGGFGSYNSPLHF. CDR3 nucleotides: TGTGCCAGCAGCGTCGGGACAGGGGGGTTTGGTTCCTATAATTCACCCCTCCACTTT.

The chain joins TRBV20-1 to TRBJ1-6; D unresolved. Germline CDR1 and CDR2: DFQATT and SNEGSKA (reference sequence). Trimming removed 0 bases at V and 7 bases at J, with 7 bases between. This CDR3 spans 13 amino acids. In DNA, the CDR3 is TGCAGTGCTAGAGATCTCAGCAATTCACCCCTCCACTTT. Translation: CSARDLSNSPLHF.

In this sample, this clonotype turned up many times. The gene calls are TRBV5-5 and TRBJ2-7; D tentatively fits TRBD1 or TRBD2 (5 bases each). Germline CDR1 is SGHKS and CDR2 is YYEKEE (reference sequence). The CDR3 is 14 residues long. Trimming took 7 bases from V and 1 from J, leaving 15 bases between them. This CDR3 is CASAWGTASYEQYF. The CDR3 DNA reads as TGTGCCAGCGCTTGGGGGACGGCGTCCTACGAGCAGTACTTC.

This clonotype was observed a few times. A much larger clone sits a single nucleotide away, making a read error possible. This chain joins TRBV3-1 and TRBJ2-1; 9 nucleotides align to TRBD2. Per the germline V gene, CDR1 is LGHDT and CDR2 is YNNKEL (reference sequence). This CDR3 is 16 amino acids long. The chain's CDR3 is CASSQDAGGSYNEQSF. Here the CDR3 DNA reads TGTGCCAGCAGCCAAGACGCGGGAGGGTCTTACAATGAGCAGTCCTTC.

This clonotype was found many times. The chain combines TRBV9 with TRBJ2-3; 9 bases agree with TRBD2. Germline V gene lookup returns CDR1 SGDLS and CDR2 YYNGEE. Trimming removed 0 bases from V and 4 bases from J; junction bases left unmatched: 6. CDR3 length: 16 residues. For the CDR3, the DNA is TGTGCCAGCAGCGTAGTGCCTAGCGGGATAGCAGATACGCAGTATTTT. As protein: CASSVVPSGIADTQYF.

The chain carries TRBV12-3 or TRBV12-4 and TRBJ1-2; 8 bases match TRBD1. This CDR3 is 14 amino acids long. The junction had 11 bases not matched to a gene; V was cut back by 9 bases and J by 5 bases. Here the CDR3 reads CASSTGTGSYGYTF. CDR3 bases: TGTGCCAGTAGTACGGGGACAGGATCGTATGGCTACACCTTC.

This clonotype was seen many times. The chain is built from TRBV6-1 and TRBJ1-5; possibly TRBD1 for D (5 bases). CDR1 MNHNS and CDR2 SASEGT come from the germline V gene. Trimming pared 7 bases from V and 4 bases from J, leaving 8 bases between. CDR3 length equals 12 residues. The CDR3 sequence is CASNDSNQPQHF. In DNA form, the CDR3 reads TGTGCCAGCAATGACAGTAATCAGCCCCAGCATTTT.

Only a few counts were recorded for this clonotype. At one end the junction does not follow the germline gene, possibly because of a read error. The V and J genes are TRBV2 and TRBJ2-3; TRBD1 matches 7 bases. Germline loops: CDR1 SNHLY, CDR2 FYNNEI. CDR3 length: 16 residues. CDR3 amino acids: CTSRTDRAISTDTQYF. CDR3 in DNA: TGTACCAGCAGAACCGACAGGGCGATAAGCACAGACACGCAGTATTTT.

In its sample, this clonotype was seen a few times. The chain uses TRBV14 and TRBJ2-7; D is unclear. Germline assignment: CDR1 SGHDN and CDR2 FVKESK. Trimming stripped 0 bases from V and 3 bases from J, with 6 bases between. This CDR3 spans 13 amino acids. The CDR3 loop is CASSQDTFYEQYF. The CDR3 coding sequence is TGTGCCAGCAGCCAAGACACCTTCTACGAGCAGTACTTC.

This clonotype was detected many times. The J gene is TRBJ2-3, the V gene TRBV5-5; unclear D gene. The CDR3 is made up of 14 amino acids. The V gene lost 3 bases and the J gene lost 0 bases, with 8 bases spanning the gap. Germline CDR1 is SGHKS and CDR2 is YYEKEE (reference sequence). This CDR3 reads CASSWDTSTDTQYF. CDR3 coding DNA: TGTGCCAGCAGCTGGGATACTAGCACAGATACGCAGTATTTT.

A remark on this clonotype: Being one base from a much bigger clone, this may be a read error. This chain uses TRBV11-2 with TRBJ2-1; a possible D gene is TRBD1 (6 bases). The ends were cut back, 3 bases at V and 10 bases at J, with 13 bases in the middle. The V gene's germline CDR1 is SGHAT and CDR2 FQNNGV. CDR3 length: 13 residues. CDR3 nucleotides: TGTGCCAGCAGCTTCGACAGGCCTGGGGAGCAGTTCTTC. Its protein product is CASSFDRPGEQFF.

The sample holds many counts of this clonotype. The chain recombines TRBV28 with TRBJ2-4; 7 bases are shared with TRBD2. This CDR3 is built from 16 residues. V trimming: 5 bases; J trimming: 0 bases; junction bases outside the gene matches: 7. Germline V lookup: CDR1 MDHEN, CDR2 SYDVKM. CDR3 sequence (DNA): TGTGCCAGCAGTCCGGGGGGAGTCTTAGCCAAAAACATTCAGTACTTC. This encodes CASSPGGVLAKNIQYF.

This clonotype was observed a handful of times. The chain is built from TRBV19 and TRBJ2-7, with TRBD2 matching over 7 bases. Germline V lookup: CDR1 LNHDA, CDR2 SQIVND (reference sequence). This CDR3 contains 17 residues. J lost 0 bases, V lost 5 bases, and 13 bases had no gene match. The CDR3 sequence: CASSGRGLAETSYEQYF. CDR3 DNA sequence: TGTGCCAGTAGTGGCCGAGGGCTAGCGGAGACCTCCTACGAGCAGTACTTC.

This clonotype was counted at least ten times. The gene calls are TRBV30 and TRBJ1-4; D may be TRBD1 (5 bases). In germline, CDR1 is GTSNPN, CDR2 SVGIG (reference sequence). The V end lost 1 base, the J end lost 8 bases, and 8 bases lay between the germline ends. The CDR3 loop spans 12 amino acids. This CDR3 reads CAWSGGKEKLFF. CDR3 DNA sequence: TGTGCCTGGAGTGGGGGGAAGGAAAAACTGTTTTTT. Drawing the rest from reference TRBV30 and TRBJ1-4, the complete variable domain is SQTIHQWPATLVQPVGSPLSLECTVEGTSNPNLYWYRQAAGRGLQLLFYSVGIGQISSEVPQNLSASRPQDRQFILSSKKLLLSDSGFYLCAWSGGKEKLFFGSGTQLSVL.

The table lists this clonotype with a few counts. The rearrangement uses TRBV5-1 and TRBJ2-1; D perhaps matches TRBD1 (6 bases). CDR1 is SGHRS, CDR2 YFSETQ, per germline. This CDR3 spans 17 amino acids. The ends were cut back, 4 bases at V and 2 bases at J, with 19 bases in the middle. CDR3: CASSQGSTGLTYNEQFF. The CDR3 nucleotides read TGCGCCAGCAGCCAAGGTTCTACAGGGCTCACCTACAATGAGCAGTTCTTC.

The chain recombines TRBV11-2 with TRBJ2-3; 8 nucleotides agree with TRBD1. J gave up 1 base and V 2 bases, and 2 bases lay outside the gene matches. Germline V lookup: CDR1 SGHAT, CDR2 FQNNGV. CDR3 length: 15 amino acids. The CDR3 region is CASSLLTGGTDTQYF. The CDR3 DNA is TGTGCCAGCAGCTTACTGACAGGGGGCACAGATACGCAGTATTTT.

In this sample, this clonotype turned up a few times. The chain couples TRBV20-1 to TRBJ2-1; the D is unclear. The length of the CDR3 is 13 residues. Trimming removed 0 bases at V and 7 bases at J, with 10 bases between. The V gene's germline CDR1 is DFQATT and CDR2 SNEGSKA (reference sequence). The CDR3 DNA follows: TGCAGTGCTAGAGATCCCCGCGATAATGAGCAGTTCTTC. Amino acids: CSARDPRDNEQFF.

About this clonotype itself: An end of the junction differs from the germline gene, which may be a read error. The chain uses TRBV6-5 and TRBJ2-1, with 14 bases that match TRBD2. Germline-derived CDR1 and CDR2 are MNHEY and SVGAGI. The CDR3 sequence is 15 residues long. The CDR3 sequence is CASSYGTSGSNERFF. The CDR3 nucleotides are TGTGCCAGCAGTTACGGGACTAGCGGGAGCAATGAGCGGTTCTTC.

The V and J genes are TRBV4-1 and TRBJ1-2; D remains unclear. With 3 bases removed from V and 8 bases from J, the gap between germline ends came to 22 bases. This CDR3 spans 16 amino acids. Germline CDR1 MGHRA, CDR2 YSYEKL. The CDR3 region is CASSHVPRGGVEGYTF. CDR3 in DNA: TGCGCCAGCAGCCACGTCCCTCGAGGTGGGGTGGAAGGCTACACCTTC.

The chain has TRBV5-4 and TRBJ2-3; possibly TRBD2 for D (5 bases). Germline V gene lookup returns CDR1 SGHNT and CDR2 YYREEE (reference sequence). The CDR3 extends over 15 amino acids. Between the trimmed V and J ends, which lost 0 bases and 5 bases, there was a span of 13 bases. The CDR3, as DNA: TGTGCCAGCAGCTTGGAGGGAGCCGGGATAGATACGCAGTATTTT. As protein: CASSLEGAGIDTQYF.